This record covers a single T cell receptor (beta chain). By its share of the sample, this clonotype is medium-sized (0.01 to 0.1%). It has no known antigen specificity. No per-base quality is available; no much larger clone lies one base away. Sequenced using an Illumina MiSeq. TRB rearrangements were amplified by multiplex PCR with BIOMED2 TRB-A/B primer pools. Two consecutive PCRs added Illumina-compatible adapters and 7-nucleotide sample barcodes to the amplicons. Phusion HS II polymerase was used for all library PCRs. The amplicons were purified from gel with the NucleoSpin Gel and PCR Clean-up kit, measured on Qubit, and combined at 4 to 5 nM. The quality of the amplicon pool was checked on an Agilent 2100 Bioanalyzer prior to Illumina next-generation sequencing. As for the authors' bioinformatics: TRB rearrangements were annotated with MiXCR 3.0.8 using the default MiXCR reference library. Non-productive reads and sequences with fewer than 2 reads were removed, and each unique CDR3 nucleotide sequence was counted as one clone. Clonality, diversity, richness and V-J gene usage were computed in R 3.5.1. GLIPH2 was used to cluster TCRs by CDR3 similarity, and OLGA was used to calculate generation probabilities. GLIPH2 clusters were kept only when the clusters contained at least four unique TCR clonotypes present in at least three individuals. TCRdb redid the processing of the public reads, applying fastp at Q25 and MiXCR, and retained in-frame beta chains. Each CDR3 protein gets just one entry, which takes the most common genes and DNA from the rows behind it. TCRdb, not the authors, supplied the V and J calls. This sample lists over 7,000 distinct CDR3 sequences; roughly 20% were detected once. The top ten clones comprise about 3.6% of the sample.

Genomic DNA extracted from blood was used in amounts of about 220-500 ng for amplification of TRB repertoires. These data originate in a study of T and B cells in COVID-19 patients (dated by TCRdb to the early 2020s). Describing the broader study: In this study, adaptive immunity was profiled in COVID-19 patients who either had active infection or had recovered, using TRB and IGH repertoire sequencing of peripheral blood. The TCR and BCR sequence repository comprised approximately 39 patients and 60 to 75 time points, with over 7 million TCR sequences analysed. Of the approximately 20 patients in the active-infection cohort, approximately eleven were critically ill and needed mechanical ventilation or ECMO. As many as 9 follow-up blood samples were collected from each patient, and in some individuals these samples spanned different disease stages. A couple of patients were in both the active and recovered cohorts because samples existed from active disease and from after recovery. Comorbidities linked to unfavorable COVID-19 outcome were present in about 90% of the roughly 20 patients in the active-infection cohort. Repertoire analyses used an age-matched reference group of 39 healthy donors who were negative for COVID-19 antibodies as the comparison. A recovered cohort included about 19 patients who provided some 21 samples, and most of these patients had mild to moderate COVID-19 treated on an outpatient basis. The recovered cohort had a median age of roughly 34 years, compared with 55 to 70 years in the active-infection cohort. The study at large found these results: Prospective validation of the reported TCR clusters was stated to be required before clinical use. The cohort was considered too small for HLA contributions to COVID-19 susceptibility or severity to be assessed. Blood samples from mildly ill patients during symptoms and early samples from severe cases were scarce. Specific T cell subsets (CD4+/Treg/CD8+) and sorted SARS-CoV-2-responsive or tetramer+ T cells had not yet been sequenced, and the corresponding sequencing experiments were ongoing. Patients with COVID-19 were reported to show strongly skewed TRBV/TRBJ gene usage. During active COVID-19 the TRB repertoires were highly clonal, but at recovery diversity and richness rose above the levels seen in healthy donors. The recovered cohort had 2,331 exclusive TCR clusters, including under 40 low-pGen clusters.

Trimming at the junction amounts to 0 bases on V and 1 base on J, and the germline ends lie 10 bases apart. Reading the germline V gene (reference sequence) gives CDR1 SGHNT and CDR2 YYREEE. Spanning cysteine to phenylalanine, the CDR3 consists of 15 amino acids. Of all the DNA, just the CDR3 is kept, 45 bases in frame from base 1. The receptor chain draws on TRBV5-4 and TRBJ1-2, with no confidently assigned D gene. This receptor was taken from a human donor who had recovered from COVID-19. The specimen was blood. CDR3 loop: CASSLGVGNNYGYTF. The bases read TGTGCCAGCAGCTTGGGCGTAGGGAATAACTATGGCTACACCTTC.